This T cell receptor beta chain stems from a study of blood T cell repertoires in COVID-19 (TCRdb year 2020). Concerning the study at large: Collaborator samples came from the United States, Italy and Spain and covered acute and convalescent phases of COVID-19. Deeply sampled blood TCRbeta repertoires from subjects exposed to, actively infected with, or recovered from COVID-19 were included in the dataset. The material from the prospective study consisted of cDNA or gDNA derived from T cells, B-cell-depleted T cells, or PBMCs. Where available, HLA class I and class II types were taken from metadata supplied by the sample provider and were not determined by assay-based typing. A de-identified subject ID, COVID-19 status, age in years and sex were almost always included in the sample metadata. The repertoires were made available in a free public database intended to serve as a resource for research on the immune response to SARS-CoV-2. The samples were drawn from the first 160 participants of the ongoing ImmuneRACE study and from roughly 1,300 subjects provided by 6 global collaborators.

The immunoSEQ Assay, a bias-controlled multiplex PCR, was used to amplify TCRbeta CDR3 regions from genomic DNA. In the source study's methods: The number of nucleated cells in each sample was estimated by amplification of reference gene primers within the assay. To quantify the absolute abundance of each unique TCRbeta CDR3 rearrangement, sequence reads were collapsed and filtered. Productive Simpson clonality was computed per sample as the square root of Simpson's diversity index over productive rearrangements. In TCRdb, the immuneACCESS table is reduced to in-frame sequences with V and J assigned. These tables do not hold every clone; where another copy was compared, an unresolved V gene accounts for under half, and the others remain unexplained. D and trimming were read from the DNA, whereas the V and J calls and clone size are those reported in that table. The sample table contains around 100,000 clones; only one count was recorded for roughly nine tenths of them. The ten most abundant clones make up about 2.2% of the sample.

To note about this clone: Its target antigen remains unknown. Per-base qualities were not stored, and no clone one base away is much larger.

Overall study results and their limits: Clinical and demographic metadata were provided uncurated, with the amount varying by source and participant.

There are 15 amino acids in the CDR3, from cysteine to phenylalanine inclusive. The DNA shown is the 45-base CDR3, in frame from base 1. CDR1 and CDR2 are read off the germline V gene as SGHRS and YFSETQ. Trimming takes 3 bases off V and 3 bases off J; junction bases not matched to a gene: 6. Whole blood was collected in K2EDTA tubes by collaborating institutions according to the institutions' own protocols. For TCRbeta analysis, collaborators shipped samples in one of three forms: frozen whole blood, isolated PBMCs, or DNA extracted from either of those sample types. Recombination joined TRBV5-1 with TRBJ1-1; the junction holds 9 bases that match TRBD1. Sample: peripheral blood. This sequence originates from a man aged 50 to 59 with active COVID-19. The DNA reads TGCGCCAGCAGCTCCCAACAGGGGGCTTACACTGAAGCTTTCTTT. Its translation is CASSSQQGAYTEAFF.